The present TCR beta chain was sequenced within a study of healthy donors' naive CD4 and CD8 T cells (dated by TCRdb to 2014 to 2015). Regarding the complete study: Donor selection covered three age groups (20-25, 40-50 and 60-70 years) with five to seven people in each, and the resulting cohort had a mean age of around 45 and was half female. For TCR alpha, a new primer set was designed to cover all functional IMGT alpha gene variants, and all other steps followed the beta-chain workflow. To examine how TCR variation is linked to lineage commitment, the study sequenced rearranged TCR alpha and beta chains from naive CD4+ and CD8+ T cells. Peripheral blood mononuclear cells were collected from some 20 healthy, unrelated individuals. The donors were HLA-typed by sequencing at HLA-A, -B, -C, -DRB1, -DQB1 and -DPB1, using the SBTexcellerator protocol, an ABI3130xl analyzer and SBTengine software.

This clonotype has a single count. The antigen it binds to is not known. Per-base quality was not reported, and no clone a single base away is much larger than it. A single read constitutes weak evidence. This sample was sequenced with a 454 GS FLX Titanium. TCR libraries were built from about 500 ng of total RNA with a previously published linear amplification protocol. The sequencing itself ran on the Roche/454 Genome Sequencer using Titanium chemistry. The authors processed their data as follows. Some 83,000 rearranged TCR alpha transcripts were sequenced from a few of the healthy donors. Duplicate transcripts were removed, and unique TCR clonotypes were defined by the CDR3 junction according to IMGT nomenclature. In R 2.13.0, logistic regression modeled CD4 versus CD8 status on V and J genes, adjusting for donor effects, with Bonferroni correction for multiple testing. TCRdb reprocessed the public reads (quality trimming at Q25 with fastp, clone calling with MiXCR) and kept in-frame beta chains. Rows matching on CDR3 protein sequence are summarized as one entry with the most common DNA and genes. None of the V and J calls come from the authors' own analysis; TCRdb made them. This sample is represented by 150,000 to 200,000 distinct CDR3 sequences; under 85% of them were singletons. The top ten clonotypes cover less than 2.5% of the sample.

What the study reported, not specific to this receptor: Bias between naive CD4+ and CD8+ cells was reportedly observed for most V and J gene segments, consistently across donors and independently of HLA genotype. Possible repertoire bias from homeostatic proliferation of naive T cells was not directly addressed. In both chains, CD4+ lineage was associated with a positively charged CDR3 and CD8+ lineage with a negatively charged CDR3. V genes, J genes and CDR3 charge together appeared to explain around 12% of CD4/CD8 propensity variance, in a largely additive manner. Because alpha and beta chains were sequenced in bulk and could not be paired, combined chain effects were not evaluated.

Cells with a CD4+CD8-CD45RO-CD45RA+ profile were isolated by FACS and defined as naive CD4+ T cells, and those with a CD8+CD4-CD45RA+CD27bright profile were defined as naive CD8+ T cells. The antibodies used for sorting targeted CD4 (RPA-T4), CD8 (SK1), CD27 (O323), CD45RA (HI100) and CD45RO (UCHL1). The CDR3 holds 16 amino acids from the cysteine to the phenylalanine. Only the CDR3 DNA stays, 48 bases, in frame from base 1. Relative to germline, V is 5 bases shorter and J is 0 bases shorter, with 11 bases between their ends. Material for sequencing was naive CD4+ and CD8+ T cells sorted from blood, pooled from several donors. The cell subset or site label here, explained by the study, means: FACS-sorted naive CD4+ (CD45RO-CD45RA+) and naive CD8+ (CD45RA+CD27bright) T cells. The rearranged segments are TRBV12-3 or TRBV12-4 and TRBJ1-6; no confident D gene assignment can be made. The clonotype originates from a pool of human donors in good health; the sample pools cells from several healthy donors. The CDR3 here reads CASSPLQFSYNSPLHF. The DNA sequence reads TGTGCCAGCAGTCCCCTCCAATTCTCCTATAATTCACCCCTCCACTTT.